These T cell receptor beta chains were read from a single sample in a study of shared clonotypes between healthy human individuals. Clones were sequenced by immunoSEQ multiplex PCR, and TCRdb holds only the in-frame ones, with some missing. The sample yields a few hundred thousand clones, 75% to 80% seen once. The sample taken for sequencing was PBMCs. These receptors were obtained from a woman aged 40 to 50 in good health. Some clones in this sample may be carry-over from other donors' samples. The CDR3 runs from the conserved cysteine through the conserved F or W. A D gene is named only where the DNA matches it firmly. Expanded clones are given a class, and other clones once, few, many or no size at all.

j_call: TRBJ2-5; d_call: TRBD1; v_call: TRBV13; clone_size: NA; cdr3_nt: TGTGCCAGCAGCTCTACAAGCGGACAGGGTGGGGAGACCCAGTACTTC; cdr3_aa: CASSSTSGQGGETQYF
j_call: TRBJ1-5; d_call: TRBD1; v_call: TRBV19; clone_size: NA; cdr3_nt: TGTGCCAGTAGTATAGGAGGACAGGAGTATCAGCCCCAGCATTTT; cdr3_aa: CASSIGGQEYQPQHF
j_call: TRBJ2-7; d_call: NA; v_call: TRBV5-4; clone_size: NA; cdr3_nt: TGTGCCAGCAGCTTGGATACAGCTTCCTACGAGCAGTACTTC; cdr3_aa: CASSLDTASYEQYF
j_call: TRBJ2-1; d_call: TRBD1; v_call: TRBV19; clone_size: NA; cdr3_nt: TGTGCCAGTAGTCCCCGGGACAGGGGTTTCTCCTACAATGAGCAGTTCTTC; cdr3_aa: CASSPRDRGFSYNEQFF
j_call: TRBJ1-2; d_call: NA; v_call: TRBV18; clone_size: NA; cdr3_nt: TGTGCCAGCTCACCTCCTCGGCTCGGACAGTCTAACTATGGCTACACCTTC; cdr3_aa: CASSPPRLGQSNYGYTF
j_call: TRBJ2-3; d_call: NA; v_call: TRBV5-1; clone_size: NA; cdr3_nt: TGCGCCAGCAGCCGACTTCTGATGGTCGGCACAGATACGCAGTATTTT; cdr3_aa: CASSRLLMVGTDTQYF
j_call: TRBJ1-2; d_call: NA; v_call: TRBV6-6; clone_size: NA; cdr3_nt: TGTGCCAGCAGCAAACAGGGCGATGGCTACACCTTC; cdr3_aa: CASSKQGDGYTF
j_call: TRBJ1-4; d_call: TRBD1; v_call: TRBV7-6; clone_size: NA; cdr3_nt: TGTGCCAGCAGCTTAGCGCCACAGGGGGCCAGAGCTAATGAAAAACTGTTTTTT; cdr3_aa: CASSLAPQGARANEKLFF
j_call: TRBJ2-7; d_call: TRBD2; v_call: TRBV27; clone_size: NA; cdr3_nt: TGTGCCAGCAGTTTCGGGACTACGGGCGAGCAGTACTTC; cdr3_aa: CASSFGTTGEQYF
j_call: TRBJ1-1; d_call: TRBD1; v_call: TRBV11-2; clone_size: many; cdr3_nt: TGTGCCAGCAGCGGGACAGGGGTGGTTGAAGCTTTCTTT; cdr3_aa: CASSGTGVVEAFF
j_call: TRBJ1-2; d_call: NA; v_call: TRBV5-1; clone_size: NA; cdr3_nt: TGCGCCAGCAGCGTAGGGGACGGCCACTATGGCTACACCTTC; cdr3_aa: CASSVGDGHYGYTF
j_call: TRBJ1-1; d_call: NA; v_call: TRBV6-1; clone_size: NA; cdr3_nt: TGTGCCAGCAGTGAAGGGGACATTCCAGAAGCTTTCTTT; cdr3_aa: CASSEGDIPEAFF
j_call: TRBJ2-5; d_call: NA; v_call: TRBV15; clone_size: NA; cdr3_nt: TGTGCCACCAGCAGAGCGGGACACCAACAAGAGACCCAGTACTTC; cdr3_aa: CATSRAGHQQETQYF
j_call: TRBJ2-3; d_call: NA; v_call: TRBV4-3; clone_size: NA; cdr3_nt: TGCGCCAGCAGCCAAGATGTGGCCGGTTTAGATACGCAGTATTTT; cdr3_aa: CASSQDVAGLDTQYF
j_call: TRBJ2-6; d_call: TRBD2; v_call: TRBV11-2; clone_size: NA; cdr3_nt: TGTGCCAGCAGCTTAGTTAGAGCGGGAGTTGGTGGGGCCAACGTCCTGACTTTC; cdr3_aa: CASSLVRAGVGGANVLTF
j_call: TRBJ2-5; d_call: NA; v_call: TRBV6-6; clone_size: few; cdr3_nt: TGTGCCAGCAGTTACTCGGGTGAGACCCAGTACTTC; cdr3_aa: CASSYSGETQYF
j_call: TRBJ2-1; d_call: TRBD2; v_call: TRBV7-6; clone_size: NA; cdr3_nt: TGTGCCAGCAGCTTAACGGGAGGATCGGATGAGCAGTTCTTC; cdr3_aa: CASSLTGGSDEQFF
j_call: TRBJ1-2; d_call: TRBD1; v_call: TRBV5-1; clone_size: NA; cdr3_nt: TGCGCCAGCAGCTTAGGACAGGGGGTTGATGGCTACACCTTC; cdr3_aa: CASSLGQGVDGYTF
j_call: TRBJ2-5; d_call: TRBD2; v_call: TRBV6-6; clone_size: NA; cdr3_nt: TGTGCCAGCAGTTACAACGCGGGAGCGGGTGAGACCCAGTACTTC; cdr3_aa: CASSYNAGAGETQYF
j_call: TRBJ2-1; d_call: NA; v_call: TRBV30; clone_size: NA; cdr3_nt: TGTGCCTGGGACCCTAGCCCCTACAATGAGCAGCTCTTC; cdr3_aa: CAWDPSPYNEQLF
j_call: TRBJ2-1; d_call: NA; v_call: TRBV7-3; clone_size: NA; cdr3_nt: TGTGCCAGCAGCCGGATACCCTACAATGAGCAGTTCTTC; cdr3_aa: CASSRIPYNEQFF
j_call: TRBJ2-2; d_call: TRBD2; v_call: TRBV5-1; clone_size: NA; cdr3_nt: TGCGCCAGCAGCTTATTACTAGCGGCTAATACCGGGGAGCTGTTTTTT; cdr3_aa: CASSLLLAANTGELFF
j_call: TRBJ2-5; d_call: NA; v_call: TRBV2; clone_size: NA; cdr3_nt: TGTGCCAGCAGCGCGGTTGGAGGGCCAGAGACCCAGTACTTC; cdr3_aa: CASSAVGGPETQYF
j_call: TRBJ2-7; d_call: TRBD2; v_call: TRBV11-3; clone_size: NA; cdr3_nt: TGTGCCAGCAGCTTAGATTGTGAGGCTAGCGGGAGAATTCTGTCCTACGAGCAGTACTTC; cdr3_aa: CASSLDCEASGRILSYEQYF
j_call: TRBJ2-7; d_call: NA; v_call: TRBV29-1; clone_size: few; cdr3_nt: TGCAGCGTAGGGGGGGCCGGGGACTACGAGCAGTACTTC; cdr3_aa: CSVGGAGDYEQYF
j_call: TRBJ2-3; d_call: TRBD2; v_call: TRBV7-9; clone_size: NA; cdr3_nt: TGTGCCAGCAGCCCACCCGGGACTAGGGGAACAGATACGCAGTATTTT; cdr3_aa: CASSPPGTRGTDTQYF
j_call: TRBJ2-1; d_call: TRBD2; v_call: TRBV9; clone_size: NA; cdr3_nt: TGTGCCAGCAGCGTAGGGGGACTAGCGGGAGTGGGAGAGCAGTTCTTC; cdr3_aa: CASSVGGLAGVGEQFF
j_call: TRBJ1-1; d_call: NA; v_call: TRBV28; clone_size: NA; cdr3_nt: TGTGCCAGCATTGGTATGAACACTGAAGCTTTCTTT; cdr3_aa: CASIGMNTEAFF
j_call: TRBJ1-4; d_call: TRBD1; v_call: TRBV27; clone_size: NA; cdr3_nt: TGTGCCAGCAGTTTATCAGGGGGCTCTAAAGAAAAACTGTTTTTT; cdr3_aa: CASSLSGGSKEKLFF
j_call: TRBJ2-5; d_call: TRBD1; v_call: TRBV5-1; clone_size: NA; cdr3_nt: TGCGCCAGCAGCCCCCTACCGACAGGGAGTAGGGAGACCCAGTACTTC; cdr3_aa: CASSPLPTGSRETQYF
j_call: TRBJ1-1; d_call: NA; v_call: TRBV18; clone_size: NA; cdr3_nt: TGTGCCAGCCAGACAGACATGAACACTGAAGCTTTCTTT; cdr3_aa: CASQTDMNTEAFF
j_call: TRBJ2-7; d_call: NA; v_call: TRBV19; clone_size: NA; cdr3_nt: TGTGCCAGTAGTATAGAGGGAACGGCCCACGAGCAGTACTTC; cdr3_aa: CASSIEGTAHEQYF
j_call: TRBJ2-5; d_call: TRBD2; v_call: TRBV5-6; clone_size: few; cdr3_nt: TGTGCCAGCACCCTCCGGACTAGGAGCCAAGAGACCCAGTACTTC; cdr3_aa: CASTLRTRSQETQYF
j_call: TRBJ2-1; d_call: NA; v_call: TRBV7-8; clone_size: few; cdr3_nt: TGTGCCAGCCAGGGGTACAACAATGAGCAGTTCTTC; cdr3_aa: CASQGYNNEQFF
j_call: TRBJ1-3; d_call: NA; v_call: TRBV7-6; clone_size: many; cdr3_nt: TGTGCCAGCAGCTTGACCGGAAACACCATATATTTT; cdr3_aa: CASSLTGNTIYF
j_call: TRBJ2-3; d_call: NA; v_call: TRBV9; clone_size: few; cdr3_nt: TGTGCCAGCAGCCCTGGGGGATCAGATACGCAGTATTTT; cdr3_aa: CASSPGGSDTQYF
j_call: TRBJ2-1; d_call: TRBD1; v_call: TRBV5-1; clone_size: NA; cdr3_nt: TGCGCCAGCAGCTTCCAACAGGGGAAGGGGATCAATGAGCAGTTCTTC; cdr3_aa: CASSFQQGKGINEQFF
j_call: TRBJ2-7; d_call: NA; v_call: TRBV20-1; clone_size: many; cdr3_nt: TGCAGTGCTGGCTACTACGAGCAGTACTTC; cdr3_aa: CSAGYYEQYF
j_call: TRBJ2-7; d_call: NA; v_call: TRBV6-5; clone_size: NA; cdr3_nt: TGTGCCAGCAGTAGCCCCCACAGAGGCTCTTCCGAGCAGTACTTC; cdr3_aa: CASSSPHRGSSEQYF
j_call: TRBJ2-3; d_call: NA; v_call: TRBV7-3; clone_size: NA; cdr3_nt: TGTGCCAGCAGCTGGAATAGGGGAGATACGCAGTATTTT; cdr3_aa: CASSWNRGDTQYF
j_call: TRBJ2-2; d_call: NA; v_call: TRBV7-2; clone_size: NA; cdr3_nt: TGTGCCAGCAGCTCGGACACCGCCGGGCCCGGGGAGCTGTTTTTT; cdr3_aa: CASSSDTAGPGELFF
j_call: TRBJ2-7; d_call: TRBD2; v_call: TRBV5-1; clone_size: few; cdr3_nt: TGCGCCAGCAGCTTGGGACTAGCGGAACCCGAGCAGTACTTC; cdr3_aa: CASSLGLAEPEQYF
j_call: TRBJ2-1; d_call: NA; v_call: TRBV9; clone_size: NA; cdr3_nt: TGTGCCAGCAGCGTAGGGGGGGCGCCCGATGAGCAGTTCTTC; cdr3_aa: CASSVGGAPDEQFF
j_call: TRBJ2-7; d_call: NA; v_call: TRBV7-2; clone_size: NA; cdr3_nt: TGTGCCAGCAGCTTAGGTTCGCAATCGGGGGAGCAGTACTTC; cdr3_aa: CASSLGSQSGEQYF
j_call: TRBJ2-7; d_call: NA; v_call: TRBV7-3; clone_size: NA; cdr3_nt: TGTGCCAGCAGCCTTGACGGAGTGGGAACCTACGAGCAGTACTTC; cdr3_aa: CASSLDGVGTYEQYF
j_call: TRBJ1-2; d_call: NA; v_call: TRBV29-1; clone_size: NA; cdr3_nt: TGCAGCGTTCATCTGGGCTATGGCTACACCTTC; cdr3_aa: CSVHLGYGYTF
j_call: TRBJ1-2; d_call: NA; v_call: TRBV9; clone_size: NA; cdr3_nt: TGTGCCAGCAGCTCACGGGTCTATGGCTACACCTTC; cdr3_aa: CASSSRVYGYTF
j_call: TRBJ2-7; d_call: NA; v_call: TRBV7-9; clone_size: NA; cdr3_nt: TGTGCCAGCAGCCCTGTCGGCGGCCGAGGGGACTACGAGCAGTACTTC; cdr3_aa: CASSPVGGRGDYEQYF
j_call: TRBJ1-3; d_call: NA; v_call: TRBV28; clone_size: NA; cdr3_nt: TGTGCCAGCAGTTTGCCCAGGGTTGGAAACACCATATATTTT; cdr3_aa: CASSLPRVGNTIYF
j_call: TRBJ2-1; d_call: NA; v_call: TRBV27; clone_size: NA; cdr3_nt: TGTGCCAGCAGTCGACAACCCTTAACGAGGGGGTTGGGGAATGAGCAGTTCTTC; cdr3_aa: CASSRQPLTRGLGNEQFF
j_call: TRBJ2-2; d_call: TRBD1; v_call: TRBV4-3; clone_size: many; cdr3_nt: TGCGCCAGCAGCCCACGGGGAGGTACAGGGGGCCTTGGCGGGGAGCTGTTTTTT; cdr3_aa: CASSPRGGTGGLGGELFF
j_call: TRBJ2-7; d_call: NA; v_call: TRBV5-5; clone_size: NA; cdr3_nt: TGTGCCAGCAGCTTGGTTGGCGCTCGATTCTACGAGCAGTACTTC; cdr3_aa: CASSLVGARFYEQYF
j_call: TRBJ1-4; d_call: NA; v_call: TRBV10-2; clone_size: once; cdr3_nt: TGCGCCAGCGGCCACCCTAATGAAAAACTGTTTTTT; cdr3_aa: CASGHPNEKLFF
j_call: TRBJ2-3; d_call: TRBD2; v_call: TRBV5-1; clone_size: NA; cdr3_nt: TGCGCCAGCAGCCCCCCTAGCGGGAGGTACACAGATACGCAGTATTTT; cdr3_aa: CASSPPSGRYTDTQYF
j_call: TRBJ2-1; d_call: TRBD2; v_call: TRBV6-6; clone_size: NA; cdr3_nt: TGTGCCACCTCCCTAGCGGGAGGGCCTAATGAGCAGTTCTTC; cdr3_aa: CATSLAGGPNEQFF
j_call: TRBJ2-5; d_call: NA; v_call: TRBV7-2; clone_size: NA; cdr3_nt: TGTGCCAGCAGCTTTGGGCAGCATCCTAGTCAGACCCAGTACTTC; cdr3_aa: CASSFGQHPSQTQYF
j_call: TRBJ2-3; d_call: NA; v_call: TRBV6-5; clone_size: NA; cdr3_nt: TGTGCCAGCAGCCGCAGCGCTACGTGGACAGATACGCAGTATTTT; cdr3_aa: CASSRSATWTDTQYF
j_call: TRBJ2-3; d_call: NA; v_call: TRBV2; clone_size: NA; cdr3_nt: TGTGCCAGCAGTGCCCTAGCGGATACGCAGTATTTT; cdr3_aa: CASSALADTQYF
j_call: TRBJ2-2; d_call: NA; v_call: TRBV6-6; clone_size: NA; cdr3_nt: TGTGCCAGCAGTACTACCACAGGGAACACCGGGGAGCTGTTTTTT; cdr3_aa: CASSTTTGNTGELFF
j_call: TRBJ1-4; d_call: TRBD1; v_call: TRBV28; clone_size: few; cdr3_nt: TGTGCCACCACCGACAGGGGGTACGATGAAAAACTGTTTTTT; cdr3_aa: CATTDRGYDEKLFF